These 30 T cell receptor beta chains came from one sample sequenced in a study of blood T cells in healthy people across ages (dated by TCRdb to 2015 to 2017). Library preparation employed 5' RACE. These reads were obtained on an Illumina HiSeq 2500. A second PCR of about 6 to 11 cycles was run with a J-beta primer mix and a sample-barcoded 5' primer. The raw public data were reprocessed by TCRdb itself: fastp quality trimming at Q25, MiXCR clonotype calling, in-frame beta chains only. Rows with a matching CDR3 protein are joined into one entry that keeps the most common DNA and genes. Across this sample there are approximately 880,000 distinct CDR3 sequences, with 48% seen only once. The biggest ten clones account for roughly 13% of the sample. Specimen: blood. The receptors stem from a man under 40 in good health.

This chain uses TRBV29-1 with TRBJ2-1; 9 bases agree with TRBD2. J lost 4 bases, V lost 4 bases, and 5 bases had no gene match. Germline V CDR1 and CDR2: SQVTM, ANQGSEA. There are 14 residues in the CDR3. CDR3 loop: CSVAQLAGYNEQFF. In nucleotides, the CDR3 is TGCAGCGTTGCCCAGCTAGCGGGGTACAATGAGCAGTTCTTC.

In its sample, this clonotype was seen a few times. V gene TRBV29-1 combines with J gene TRBJ2-3, with D uncertain. Germline CDR1 is SQVTM and CDR2 is ANQGSEA. V was clipped by 1 base and J by 4 bases, with 6 bases between them. This CDR3 contains 12 residues. CDR3 DNA sequence: TGCAGCGTTGAAGGTGTGCCAGATACGCAGTATTTT. It specifies CSVEGVPDTQYF.

This clonotype was seen at least ten times. The CDR3 sequence: CSAPTLTGGRTDTQYF. CDR3 nucleotide sequence: TGCAGTGCTCCTACGTTGACGGGGGGTCGCACAGATACGCAGTATTTT. The chain uses TRBV20-1 and TRBJ2-3; 7 positions agree with TRBD2. The CDR3 contains 16 residues. Germline CDR1 DFQATT, CDR2 SNEGSKA (reference sequence). J was trimmed by 1 base and V by 5 bases; bases with no gene match: 12.

This clonotype was counted only a few times. The chain is built from TRBV20-1 and TRBJ1-6, with TRBD1 as a possible D gene (6 bases). The germline V gene encodes CDR1 DFQATT and CDR2 SNEGSKA (reference sequence). This CDR3 is built from 16 residues. V lost 0 bases and J 7 bases, leaving 16 bases between the germline ends. The CDR3 nucleotides read TGCAGTGCTAGAGATGGCAGGGGCAGAAGAAATTCACCCCTCCACTTT. This translates into CSARDGRGRRNSPLHF.

This chain connects TRBV4-1 to TRBJ2-3; no firm D call. The CDR3 extends over 15 amino acids. Between the trimmed V and J ends, which lost 2 bases and 3 bases, there was a span of 12 bases. Germline V lookup: CDR1 MGHRA, CDR2 YSYEKL. The CDR3: CASSQQWPITDTQYF. The CDR3 coding sequence is TGCGCCAGCAGCCAACAATGGCCCATTACAGATACGCAGTATTTT.

This clonotype was counted ten times or more. V and J are TRBV19 and TRBJ2-1, with a tentative D call TRBD2 (5 bases). The length of the CDR3 is 16 residues. V lost 5 bases and J 8 bases, leaving 22 bases between the germline ends. Germline CDR1 and CDR2: LNHDA and SQIVND (reference sequence). The CDR3 region is CASSYILTYGIHEQFF. CDR3 nucleotides: TGTGCCAGTAGTTATATTTTGACTTACGGGATCCATGAGCAGTTCTTC.

The gene calls are TRBV7-9 and TRBJ2-1, with 9 bases matching TRBD1. The V gene's germline CDR1 is SEHNR and CDR2 FQNEAQ (reference sequence). The CDR3 has 15 amino acids. V shed 4 bases and J 5 bases; nucleotides not matched to a gene: 6. CDR3 loop: CASSSNRGRNNEQFF. The CDR3 region has the DNA TGTGCCAGCAGCTCAAACAGGGGGCGTAACAATGAGCAGTTCTTC.

The V gene is TRBV3-1, the J gene TRBJ1-2; unclear D gene. The germline V and J ends were trimmed by 2 bases and 2 bases, with 9 bases remaining between them. The CDR3 is 14 amino acids. CDR1 LGHDT and CDR2 YNNKEL come from the germline V gene (reference sequence). The CDR3 reads CASSQSRGNYGYTF. DNA for the CDR3: TGTGCCAGCAGCCAATCGCGGGGAAACTATGGCTACACCTTC.

This clonotype was seen a handful of times. This sequence joins TRBV28 and TRBJ1-1; D call uncertain. V lost 3 bases and J lost 9, with 11 bases in between. This CDR3 contains 12 residues. CDR1 and CDR2 (germline): MDHEN, SYDVKM. The CDR3 bases are TGTGCCAGCAGTTTGTATATGACCCAAGCTTTCTTT. Its protein is CASSLYMTQAFF.

This clonotype was seen just once. The rearrangement uses TRBV30 and TRBJ1-5; a weak D match, TRBD1 (6 bases). The CDR3 has 14 amino acids. V lost 4 bases to trimming and J lost 4 bases, with 14 bases between them. CDR1 and CDR2 from the germline V gene are GTSNPN and SVGIG (reference sequence). This CDR3 is CAWNLRGGNQPQHF. DNA for the CDR3: TGTGCCTGGAATCTCAGGGGAGGAAATCAGCCCCAGCATTTT.

The V and J genes are TRBV6-6 and TRBJ1-1; D is possibly TRBD1 (5 bases). The germline V gene has CDR1 MNHNY and CDR2 SVGAGI (reference sequence). This CDR3 region has 15 residues. V shed 6 bases and J shed 1 base, with 15 bases lying between them. The CDR3 DNA is TGTGCCAGCAGGTCCGAACCCGGACAGAACACTGAAGCTTTCTTT. It is translated as CASRSEPGQNTEAFF.

The chain links TRBV6-1 to TRBJ2-3; D not certain. The CDR3 consists of 15 residues. V lost 3 bases, J lost 0 bases, and 10 bases lay in between. Germline V gives CDR1 MNHNS, CDR2 SASEGT. The CDR3 reads CASSDRSGSTDTQYF. The CDR3 DNA follows: TGTGCCAGCAGTGATCGGTCAGGTAGCACAGATACGCAGTATTTT.

The chain joins TRBV5-1 to TRBJ1-1; 8 bases agree with TRBD1. V was pared by 3 bases and J by 1 base, with 8 bases of the junction left unmatched. Germline CDR1 reads SGHRS; CDR2 reads YFSETQ. The CDR3 runs 16 residues. CDR3 amino acids: CASSSKAGTGNTEAFF. The CDR3 nucleotides read TGCGCCAGCAGCTCGAAAGCCGGGACAGGGAACACTGAAGCTTTCTTT. Drawing the rest from reference TRBV5-1 and TRBJ1-1, the complete variable domain is KAGVTQTPRYLIKTRGQQVTLSCSPISGHRSVSWYQQTPGQGLQFLFEYFSETQRNKGNFPGRFSGRQFSNSRSEMNVSTLELGDSALYLCASSSKAGTGNTEAFFGQGTRLTVV.

This clonotype was observed many times. The rearrangement joins TRBV12-3 or TRBV12-4 to TRBJ2-3; D is uncertain. The CDR3 runs to 12 residues. Trimming took off 3 bases at V and 5 bases at J, with 6 bases between the two ends. The CDR3 DNA is TGTGCCAGCAGTTTGAAGGGAGATACGCAGTATTTT. Encoded protein: CASSLKGDTQYF.

Comments on this clonotype: Relative to the germline gene, one junction end is altered; a read error may explain this. This chain links TRBV4-1 with TRBJ2-5, with TRBD2 identical over 7 bases. From germline, CDR1 is MGHRA and CDR2 YSYEKL. The CDR3 sequence is 15 residues long. For the CDR3, the DNA is TGCGCCAGCAGCCAAGCTCCGGGACTAAAAGAGGCCCAGTACTTC. Protein sequence: CASSQAPGLKEAQYF.

V usage is TRBV4-2 and J usage is TRBJ2-1; TRBD2 agrees at 9 bases. The CDR3 is made up of 16 amino acids. Germline lookup yields CDR1 LGHNA and CDR2 YNFKEQ. V gave up 1 base and J gave up 9 bases; unmatched junction bases: 10. Here the CDR3 reads CASSQGAAGGVREQFF. The CDR3, as DNA: TGTGCCAGCAGCCAAGGGGCAGCGGGGGGCGTACGTGAGCAGTTCTTC.

Turning to this clonotype: The germline gene is not matched at one end of the junction; a read error may be the cause. This chain joins TRBV29-1 and TRBJ2-3; D might be TRBD1 or TRBD2, each matching 5 bases. CDR1 and CDR2 (germline): SQVTM, ANQGSEA. CDR3 size: 13 residues. This CDR3 reads CSVKGRLTDAQYF. The CDR3 nucleotides read TGCAGCGTTAAGGGACGGTTAACAGATGCGCAGTATTTT.

The chain combines TRBV5-1 with TRBJ2-7; D is possibly TRBD2 (6 bases). The V gene lost 7 bases and the J gene lost 0 bases, with 17 bases spanning the gap. CDR1 is SGHRS and CDR2 is YFSETQ in the germline V gene. The CDR3 is 15 amino acids. The CDR3 loop reads CASGEISGSSYEQYF. CDR3 bases: TGCGCCAGCGGGGAAATTAGCGGCAGCTCCTACGAGCAGTACTTC.

This clonotype was seen a few times. This rearrangement joins TRBV4-1 to TRBJ2-7; TRBD1 is a possible D gene (6 bases). CDR3 length: 16 amino acids. V lost 0 bases and J lost 6, with 18 bases in between. CDR1 and CDR2 from the germline V gene are MGHRA and YSYEKL. Here the CDR3 reads CASSQDMAGVGGEQYF. CDR3 nucleotide sequence: TGCGCCAGCAGCCAAGATATGGCAGGGGTTGGGGGCGAGCAGTACTTC.

The chain recombines TRBV5-1 with TRBJ2-2; TRBD1 matches at 8 bases. J lost 5 bases, V lost 0 bases, and 6 bases had no gene match. Germline CDR1 reads SGHRS; CDR2 reads YFSETQ. The CDR3 loop spans 16 amino acids. CDR3 sequence (DNA): TGCGCCAGCAGCTTGGCCGACAGGGGACGGACCGGGGAGCTGTTTTTT. It codes for CASSLADRGRTGELFF.

This chain joins TRBV9 and TRBJ2-3; 15 bases align to TRBD2. CDR1 is SGDLS and CDR2 is YYNGEE in the germline V gene. Trimming at V came to 7 bases and at J to 4 bases, leaving 7 bases not matched to a gene. The length of the CDR3 is 16 residues. The CDR3 loop is CASSGLAGGRADTQYF. The CDR3 DNA follows: TGTGCCAGCTCGGGACTAGCGGGGGGCCGGGCAGATACGCAGTATTTT.

The DNA of the CDR3 is TGTGCCAGCAGTTACTCGGAGGGACGCTCCTACAAGCAGTTCTTC. It encodes CASSYSEGRSYKQFF. The rearrangement joins TRBV6-5 to TRBJ2-1; maybe TRBD2 (6 bases). Germline V gives CDR1 MNHEY, CDR2 SVGAGI. The CDR3 covers 15 residues. The germline V and J ends were trimmed by 0 bases and 11 bases, with 17 bases remaining between them.

V is TRBV4-1 and J is TRBJ2-2; 9 bases align to TRBD1. The V and J ends lost 1 base and 6 bases, in that order; junction bases with no gene match: 6. From germline, CDR1 is MGHRA and CDR2 YSYEKL. This CDR3 spans 16 amino acids. CDR3 sequence: CASSQAGTGRAGELFF. The CDR3 DNA follows: TGCGCCAGCAGCCAAGCAGGGACAGGGAGGGCCGGGGAGCTGTTTTTT.

This chain uses TRBV7-2 with TRBJ1-2; D might be TRBD1 (6 bases). Deletions cut 1 base from V and 0 bases from J, with 15 bases between. The length of the CDR3 is 17 residues. CDR1 is SGHTA, CDR2 FQGNSA, per germline. CDR3 sequence: CASSLGPQQGSNYGYTF. The CDR3 bases are TGTGCCAGCAGCTTAGGGCCCCAACAGGGATCTAACTATGGCTACACCTTC.

The rearrangement links TRBV7-9 to TRBJ2-7; D perhaps matches TRBD1 (6 bases). CDR3 length: 16 residues. Germline CDR1 reads SEHNR; CDR2 reads FQNEAQ (reference sequence). V lost 5 bases and J lost 2, with 19 bases in between. This chain's CDR3 is CASSPAGAGVTYEQYF. DNA for the CDR3: TGTGCCAGCAGCCCGGCCGGGGCAGGGGTTACCTACGAGCAGTACTTC. Together with reference TRBV7-9 and TRBJ2-7, the CDR3 gives the full variable domain: DTGVSQNPRHKITKRGQNVTFRCDPISEHNRLYWYRQTLGQGPEFLTYFQNEAQLEKSRLLSDRFSAERPKGSFSTLEIQRTEQGDSAMYLCASSPAGAGVTYEQYFGPGTRLTVT.

This clonotype has just one count. The chain uses TRBV4-2 and TRBJ2-5; D perhaps matches TRBD1 (6 bases). This CDR3 has 15 amino acids. Between the trimmed V and J ends, which lost 0 bases and 1 base, there was a span of 9 bases. Germline CDR1 is LGHNA and CDR2 is YNFKEQ. CDR3 sequence reads: CASSQEGAVQETQYF. Here the CDR3 DNA reads TGTGCCAGCAGCCAAGAGGGGGCAGTCCAAGAGACCCAGTACTTC.

The V call is TRBV6-2 or TRBV6-3, the J call TRBJ2-1; D gene unclear. CDR1 is MNHEY, CDR2 SVGEGT, per germline. The V end was cut by 5 bases, the J end by 6 bases, with 17 bases between. The CDR3 runs to 15 residues. DNA for the CDR3: TGTGCCAGCAGTGTGGAGCACCATTCCATCAATGAGCAGTTCTTC. It yields the protein CASSVEHHSINEQFF.

The chain carries TRBV28 and TRBJ1-1; 7 bases map to TRBD1. The CDR3 runs to 13 residues. With 8 bases clipped from V and 5 bases from J, the junction kept 8 bases outside the gene matches. Germline CDR1 and CDR2: MDHEN and SYDVKM. The CDR3 sequence is CASAQGGNTEAFF. DNA for the CDR3: TGTGCCAGCGCCCAGGGGGGGAATACTGAAGCTTTCTTT.

The rearrangement links TRBV27 to TRBJ2-3, with D perhaps being TRBD1 or TRBD2 (6 bases each). Germline loops: CDR1 MNHEY, CDR2 SMNVEV (reference sequence). Trimming left V 5 bases short and J 5 bases short, with 20 bases between. This CDR3 spans 16 amino acids. CDR3 residues: CASSPLMRGAGDTQYF. CDR3 nucleotide sequence: TGTGCCAGCAGTCCTCTGATGAGGGGGGCCGGAGATACGCAGTATTTT.

The chain employs TRBV20-1 and TRBJ2-4, with no clear D. Germline V gene sequence: CDR1 DFQATT, CDR2 SNEGSKA (reference sequence). V dropped 4 bases and J dropped 0 bases, with 10 bases sitting between them. This CDR3 spans 14 amino acids. The CDR3 region has the DNA TGCAGTGCTAACGAGGATTTAGCCAAAAACATTCAGTACTTC. This encodes CSANEDLAKNIQYF.